These 12 T cell receptor beta chains were sequenced from one sample in a study of blood T cell repertoires in COVID-19. The data were produced by immunoSEQ multiplex PCR, yet TCRdb's version contains in-frame clones alone and is incomplete. This sample has some 54,000 clones; about four fifths occur once, and the top ten carry 6.5% to 8.5%. Sequencing was done on a sample of peripheral blood. These receptors came from a man between 65 and 85 years old with active COVID-19.

The genes are TRBV15 and TRBJ2-1; 9 bases are shared with TRBD2. The CDR3 consists of 18 residues. Germline V gene sequence: CDR1 LNHNV, CDR2 YYDKDF (reference sequence). V gave up 0 bases and J gave up 0 bases; unmatched junction bases: 6. This CDR3 is CATSRDHPAGGSYNEQFF. The DNA for the CDR3 is TGTGCCACCAGCAGAGATCACCCAGCGGGGGGCTCCTACAATGAGCAGTTCTTC.

The gene calls are TRBV7-2 and TRBJ1-1, with a possible D match to TRBD1 (6 bases). Trimming took off 1 base at V and 5 bases at J, with 8 bases between the two ends. This CDR3 region has 13 residues. Per germline, CDR1 SGHTA and CDR2 FQGNSA. The CDR3 DNA follows: TGTGCCAGCAGCTTAGGGGACAAGACTGAAGCTTTCTTT. Its translation is CASSLGDKTEAFF. Filled out from reference TRBV7-2 and TRBJ1-1, the complete variable domain reads GAGVSQSPSNKVTEKGKDVELRCDPISGHTALYWYRQSLGQGLEFLIYFQGNSAPDKSGLPSDRFSAERTGGSVSTLTIQRTQQEDSAVYLCASSLGDKTEAFFGQGTRLTVV.

V usage is TRBV10-3 and J usage is TRBJ2-5, with 12 bases matching TRBD2. Germline V gives CDR1 ENHRY, CDR2 SYGVKD. CDR3 length: 15 amino acids. V lost 3 bases, J lost 3 bases, and 2 bases stayed unmatched. Here the CDR3 DNA reads TGTGCCATCAGTGACTCTAGCGGGGGGGAAGAGACCCAGTACTTC. The encoded protein is CAISDSSGGEETQYF.

The chain joins TRBV14 to TRBJ1-3, with 7 nucleotides matching TRBD1. V gave up 4 bases and J gave up 4 bases; unmatched junction bases: 4. Germline-derived CDR1 and CDR2 are SGHDN and FVKESK. The CDR3 has 14 amino acids. The CDR3 region has the DNA TGTGCCAGCAGCCGGGACAGAATAGGAAACACCATATATTTT. Translation gives CASSRDRIGNTIYF.

This clone has more than one count but fewer than ten. The chain joins TRBV5-4 to TRBJ1-3; D perhaps matches TRBD1 (5 bases). Deletions cut 4 bases from V and 0 bases from J, with 11 bases between. The germline V gene has CDR1 SGHNT and CDR2 YYREEE (reference sequence). The CDR3 has 15 residues. The CDR3 nucleotides are TGTGCCAGCAGCCCCGACAGCTACTCTGGAAACACCATATATTTT. Amino acids: CASSPDSYSGNTIYF. Filled out from reference TRBV5-4 and TRBJ1-3, the complete variable domain reads ETGVTQSPTHLIKTRGQQVTLRCSSQSGHNTVSWYQQALGQGPQFIFQYYREEENGRGNFPPRFSGLQFPNYSSELNVNALELDDSALYLCASSPDSYSGNTIYFGEGSWLTVV.

This clone was recorded once. The chain employs TRBV18 and TRBJ1-4, with TRBD1 matching 8 bases. CDR3 length: 13 amino acids. Germline loops: CDR1 KGHSH, CDR2 LQKENI. V trimming: 3 bases; J trimming: 14 bases; junction bases outside the gene matches: 8. This CDR3 is CASSPTDRARLFF. CDR3 bases: TGTGCCAGCTCACCCACGGACAGGGCTCGGCTGTTTTTT.

The chain joins TRBV5-1 to TRBJ1-2; D uncertain. Per germline, CDR1 SGHRS and CDR2 YFSETQ. The CDR3 has 13 residues. V lost 0 bases, J lost 8 bases, and 11 bases lay in between. CDR3 in DNA: TGCGCCAGCAGCTTGGGCGGGGATCGGGGCTACACCTTC. This sequence encodes CASSLGGDRGYTF. The variable domain in full, completed from reference TRBV5-1 and TRBJ1-2, reads KAGVTQTPRYLIKTRGQQVTLSCSPISGHRSVSWYQQTPGQGLQFLFEYFSETQRNKGNFPGRFSGRQFSNSRSEMNVSTLELGDSALYLCASSLGGDRGYTFGSGTRLTVV.

The rearrangement links TRBV5-1 to TRBJ2-7; no reliable D call. V was shortened by 1 base and J by 5 bases, with 4 bases between the two germline ends. Germline CDR1 is SGHRS and CDR2 is YFSETQ. There are 11 residues in the CDR3. CDR3 amino acids: CASSLYNEQYF. The CDR3 region has the DNA TGCGCCAGCAGCTTGTACAACGAGCAGTACTTC.

The chain has TRBV5-5 and TRBJ1-4; D remains ambiguous. This CDR3 is built from 15 residues. Per germline, CDR1 SGHKS and CDR2 YYEKEE (reference sequence). V was cut by 3 bases and J by 0 bases, with 9 bases left in between. CDR3 protein: CASSYQLATNEKLFF. CDR3 DNA sequence: TGTGCCAGCAGCTACCAACTCGCAACTAATGAAAAACTGTTTTTT.

As for this clone: The same CDR3 can be traced to other DNA sequences in this sample. The chain recombines TRBV7-2 with TRBJ1-4; D uncertain. Per germline, CDR1 SGHTA and CDR2 FQGNSA. The V and J ends lost 1 base and 5 bases respectively, with 5 bases between them. The CDR3 contains 13 residues. The DNA for the CDR3 is TGTGCCAGCAGCTTAGGGGCAAATGAAAAACTGTTTTTT. Translating it yields CASSLGANEKLFF.

The chain uses TRBV6-5 and TRBJ1-1; D ambiguous. V lost 6 bases and J 0 bases, leaving 11 bases between the germline ends. In germline, CDR1 is MNHEY, CDR2 SVGAGI. This CDR3 spans 14 amino acids. The CDR3 is CASRARGMNTEAFF. CDR3 bases: TGTGCCAGCAGGGCCCGGGGTATGAACACTGAAGCTTTCTTT.

This chain links TRBV13 with TRBJ2-3; 14 positions agree with TRBD2. Germline V lookup: CDR1 PRHDT, CDR2 FYEKMQ (reference sequence). The junction had 8 bases not matched to a gene; V was cut back by 4 bases and J by 2 bases. The CDR3 has 18 residues. The CDR3 reads CASSSRLAGGPFTDTQYF. CDR3 sequence (DNA): TGTGCCAGCAGCTCACGACTAGCGGGGGGGCCCTTCACAGATACGCAGTATTTT.